Shown below are 8 T cell receptor beta chains from a single sample sequenced in a study of CD8+CD57+ T cells in acquired aplastic anemia. Individuals selected for sequencing had exhibited CD8+CD57+ cell expansion on flow cytometry. Genomic DNA templated the TCR beta VDJ and CDR3 profiling. TCRdb passed the reads through MiXCR, listing each CDR3 protein once. The table records tens of thousands of distinct CDR3 sequences, about 70% of them present only once. The sample was sorted CD4+, CD8+, or CD8+CD57+ T cells (not recorded which) from PBMCs. The receptors come from a human donor with aplastic anemia.

J is TRBJ1-5 and V is TRBV12-3 or TRBV12-4; D ambiguous. The CDR3 length is 14 residues. The ends were cut back, 6 bases at V and 0 bases at J, with 9 bases in the middle. CDR3 nucleotide sequence: TGTGCCAGCAGCCCTTGGCATAGCAATCAGCCCCAGCATTTT. Its translation is CASSPWHSNQPQHF.

The chain has TRBV20-1 and TRBJ1-5; D is unclear. Trimming cost V 2 bases and J 0 bases, with 8 bases left between them. The germline gives CDR1 DFQATT, CDR2 SNEGSKA (reference sequence). The CDR3 loop spans 14 amino acids. This CDR3 reads CSARTEYSNQPQHF. The CDR3 DNA sequence: TGCAGTGCTAGAACCGAGTATAGCAATCAGCCCCAGCATTTT.

This clonotype was counted many times. The rearrangement joins TRBV24-1 to TRBJ2-7; no reliable D call. Trimming left V 4 bases short and J 2 bases short, with 11 bases between. Looked up from germline, CDR1 is KGHDR and CDR2 is SFDVKD. The CDR3 is 14 amino acids. For the CDR3, the DNA is TGTGCCACCAGTGACGTGGGCCAACCCTACGAGCAGTACTTC. This encodes CATSDVGQPYEQYF.

A note on this clonotype: This clone may be a read error of a much larger clone one base away. The chain combines TRBV4-1 with TRBJ1-1; the D is unclear. Germline V gene lookup returns CDR1 MGHRA and CDR2 YSYEKL. Trimming cost V 2 bases and J 3 bases, with 7 bases left between them. The CDR3 extends over 13 amino acids. Here the CDR3 DNA reads TGCGCCAGCAGCCAAACCCCCGACACTGAAGCTTTCTTT. It translates to CASSQTPDTEAFF.

The sample holds many counts of this clonotype. In nucleotides, the CDR3 is TGCAGTGCCATACCGGACAGGGGGCAAGAGGCGAGCGGCTACACCTTC. Translating it yields CSAIPDRGQEASGYTF. The rearrangement links TRBV20-1 to TRBJ1-2, with TRBD1 matching 11 bases. The germline V gene encodes CDR1 DFQATT and CDR2 SNEGSKA (reference sequence). V lost 6 bases, J lost 8 bases, and 17 bases stayed unmatched. The CDR3 spans 16 residues.

V is TRBV10-2 and J is TRBJ1-6, with 7 bases that match TRBD1. Germline lookup yields CDR1 WSHSY and CDR2 SAAADI. Trimming took 3 bases from V and 10 from J; bases not matched to a gene: 3. The CDR3 totals 13 residues. CDR3: CASSDQGGSPLHF. CDR3 coding DNA: TGCGCCAGCAGTGACCAGGGGGGATCACCCCTCCACTTT.

The chain joins TRBV19 to TRBJ2-7; D ambiguous. V was clipped by 4 bases and J by 7 bases, with 14 bases between them. Germline CDR1 is LNHDA and CDR2 is SQIVND (reference sequence). This CDR3 is 13 amino acids long. CDR3 residues: CASSNGERLEQYF. The CDR3 bases are TGTGCCAGTAGTAATGGAGAACGGTTGGAGCAGTACTTC.

V gene TRBV12-3 or TRBV12-4 combines with J gene TRBJ1-3; D not certain. The length of the CDR3 is 15 residues. The V end was cut by 0 bases, the J end by 4 bases, with 10 bases between. The CDR3 nucleotides read TGTGCCAGCAGTTTAGCGCTAGGCTCCGGAAACACCATATATTTT. Residues: CASSLALGSGNTIYF.